The 16 T cell receptor beta chains below all came from one sample that was sequenced in a study of graft-versus-host responses after intestinal transplantation. Measured with immunoSEQ multiplex PCR; TCRdb has only the in-frame clones, and not every one. Of some 130,000 clones listed, more than 80% are singletons. These receptors have no identified antigens. The source material was unstimulated CD4+ T cells sorted from spleen or lymph node cells, sampled before intestinal transplant. Receptors originate from a human donor who received an intestinal transplant.

This clone was seen just once. The gene calls are TRBV5-1 and TRBJ2-1; TRBD2 matches 7 bases. Losses at the gene ends were 5 bases for V and 4 bases for J; bases not matched to a gene: 9. CDR3 size: 15 residues. Germline V gives CDR1 SGHRS, CDR2 YFSETQ. The CDR3 bases are TGCGCCAGCAGACTTCAAAGGGGAGGGTACAATGAGCAGTTCTTC. It translates to CASRLQRGGYNEQFF.

V and J are TRBV12-5 and TRBJ2-5, with D unclear. Trimming pared 4 bases from V and 3 bases from J, leaving 12 bases between. CDR1 LGHNT and CDR2 FRNRAP come from the germline V gene. The CDR3 is made up of 14 amino acids. CDR3 nucleotide sequence: TGTGCTAGTGGTTCGATGCCACAAGAAGAGACCCAGTACTTC. Amino acids: CASGSMPQEETQYF.

The chain joins TRBV5-4 to TRBJ1-1; TRBD1 agrees at 7 bases. CDR3 size: 18 residues. V was clipped by 3 bases and J by 0 bases; unmatched bases: 14. The germline CDR1 and CDR2 sequences are SGHNT and YYREEE (reference sequence). CDR3 sequence: CASSSGGVEGAMNTEAFF. CDR3 nucleotides: TGTGCCAGCAGCTCAGGGGGGGTGGAGGGGGCCATGAACACTGAAGCTTTCTTT. Variable domain in full (rest from reference TRBV5-4 and TRBJ1-1): ETGVTQSPTHLIKTRGQQVTLRCSSQSGHNTVSWYQQALGQGPQFIFQYYREEENGRGNFPPRFSGLQFPNYSSELNVNALELDDSALYLCASSSGGVEGAMNTEAFFGQGTRLTVV.

V and J are TRBV5-6 and TRBJ2-1; 10 nucleotides match TRBD1. CDR1 and CDR2 (germline): SGHDT, YYEEEE. The CDR3 length is 16 residues. Trimming took 2 bases from V and 12 from J; bases not matched to a gene: 14. The CDR3 nucleotides are TGTGCCAGCAGCTTATCCGGGACAGGGGTCACCGCTGGGCAGTTCTTC. This gives the protein CASSLSGTGVTAGQFF.

The gene calls are TRBV2 and TRBJ1-3, with no clear D. The germline V and J ends were trimmed by 6 bases and 0 bases, with 6 bases remaining between them. Germline CDR1 reads SNHLY; CDR2 reads FYNNEI. The CDR3 sequence is 13 residues long. For the CDR3, the DNA is TGTGCCAGCAGGGGTCTCTCTGGAAACACCATATATTTT. Translation gives CASRGLSGNTIYF.

This chain uses TRBV5-1 with TRBJ2-7, with TRBD2 as a possible D gene (6 bases). CDR1 is SGHRS, CDR2 YFSETQ, per germline. This CDR3 comprises 14 residues. Trimming cost V 7 bases and J 4 bases, with 18 bases left between them. The CDR3, as DNA: TGCGCCAGCTCCGGGACTCGAGGGGATTACGAGCAGTACTTC. Translated, it gives CASSGTRGDYEQYF.

The chain employs TRBV7-9 and TRBJ2-1, with D perhaps matching TRBD1 (6 bases). The CDR3 extends over 15 amino acids. The germline V gene encodes CDR1 SEHNR and CDR2 FQNEAQ (reference sequence). Trimming stripped 4 bases from V and 9 bases from J, with 19 bases between. The CDR3: CASSSGPQGLVEQFF. Here the CDR3 DNA reads TGTGCCAGCAGCTCCGGACCGCAGGGGCTAGTTGAGCAGTTCTTC.

This chain connects TRBV14 to TRBJ1-1; no definite D call. The CDR3 has 19 residues. Trimming left V 4 bases short and J 2 bases short, with 26 bases between. Per the germline V gene, CDR1 is SGHDN and CDR2 is FVKESK. The CDR3 DNA sequence: TGTGCCAGCAGCCCAGAGGATATATGGGTCCCCACCCGTAACACTGAAGCTTTCTTT. It specifies CASSPEDIWVPTRNTEAFF. Complete variable domain (other parts from reference TRBV14 and TRBJ1-1): EAGVTQFPSHSVIEKGQTVTLRCDPISGHDNLYWYRRVMGKEIKFLLHFVKESKQDESGMPNNRFLAERTGGTYSTLKVQPAELEDSGVYFCASSPEDIWVPTRNTEAFFGQGTRLTVV.

This sequence joins TRBV7-9 and TRBJ2-1; D is unresolved. Between the trimmed V and J ends, which lost 2 bases and 8 bases, there was a span of 16 bases. The CDR3 has 15 residues. CDR1 SEHNR and CDR2 FQNEAQ come from the germline V gene (reference sequence). The CDR3 loop reads CASSLRDTWIDEQFF. CDR3 DNA sequence: TGTGCCAGCAGCTTAAGAGACACTTGGATTGATGAGCAGTTCTTC.

The chain employs TRBV6-1 and TRBJ1-3; D gene ambiguous. This CDR3 is 14 amino acids long. Trimming took off 6 bases at V and 3 bases at J, with 12 bases between the two ends. Germline-derived CDR1 and CDR2 are MNHNS and SASEGT. CDR3 DNA: TGTGCCAGCAGCCTTGGGCCGTTTGGAAACACCATATATTTT. This encodes CASSLGPFGNTIYF.

The V gene is TRBV5-1, the J gene TRBJ1-2, with D unresolved. This CDR3 spans 15 amino acids. Germline CDR1 is SGHRS and CDR2 is YFSETQ. With 0 bases removed from V and 0 bases from J, the gap between germline ends came to 9 bases. CDR3 coding DNA: TGCGCCAGCAGCTTGGGGCAGGCAACTAACTATGGCTACACCTTC. This codes for CASSLGQATNYGYTF.

As regards this clone: Additional DNA sequences in this sample encode the identical CDR3. The chain joins TRBV18 to TRBJ1-3; no clear D. Germline V gene sequence: CDR1 KGHSH, CDR2 LQKENI. V was cut by 2 bases and J by 4 bases, with 6 bases left in between. This CDR3 is 13 amino acids long. The CDR3 coding sequence is TGTGCCAGCTCACCAGGAGCCGGAAACACCATATATTTT. Amino acid sequence: CASSPGAGNTIYF.

The chain uses TRBV6-1 and TRBJ2-3; D is undetermined. The CDR3 has 13 residues. Germline V lookup: CDR1 MNHNS, CDR2 SASEGT. Trimming removed 0 bases from V and 0 bases from J, with 1 base in between. CDR3 residues: CASSEASTDTQYF. CDR3 nucleotide sequence: TGTGCCAGCAGTGAAGCCAGCACAGATACGCAGTATTTT.

The gene calls are TRBV19 and TRBJ1-2; no clear D gene. V was shortened by 4 bases and J by 6 bases, with 12 bases between the two germline ends. Germline V gives CDR1 LNHDA, CDR2 SQIVND (reference sequence). The length of the CDR3 is 13 residues. CDR3 DNA: TGTGCCAGTAGTAGAGGTGGAGGGAATGGCTACACCTTC. As protein: CASSRGGGNGYTF. The full variable domain, completed using reference TRBV19 and TRBJ1-2, is DGGITQSPKYLFRKEGQNVTLSCEQNLNHDAMYWYRQDPGQGLRLIYYSQIVNDFQKGDIAEGYSVSREKKESFPLTVTSAQKNPTAFYLCASSRGGGNGYTFGSGTRLTVV.

This clone was picked up one time. The chain employs TRBV2 and TRBJ1-1; no clear D gene. This CDR3 has 11 amino acids. Trimming took off 6 bases at V and 6 bases at J, with 8 bases between the two ends. Per germline, CDR1 SNHLY and CDR2 FYNNEI. CDR3 residues: CASRAGAEAFF. CDR3 coding DNA: TGTGCCAGCAGGGCCGGGGCTGAAGCTTTCTTT. The variable domain in full, completed from reference TRBV2 and TRBJ1-1, reads EPEVTQTPSHQVTQMGQEVILRCVPISNHLYFYWYRQILGQKVEFLVSFYNNEISEKSEIFDDQFSVERPDGSNFTLKIRSTKLEDSAMYFCASRAGAEAFFGQGTRLTVV.

The J gene is TRBJ1-1, the V gene TRBV4-1; D not certain. The ends were cut back, 4 bases at V and 1 base at J, with 10 bases in the middle. The CDR3 length is 14 residues. The germline gives CDR1 MGHRA, CDR2 YSYEKL. In DNA form, the CDR3 reads TGCGCCAGCAGCCCCCGTGAGGAGAACACTGAAGCTTTCTTT. Translation gives CASSPREENTEAFF.